The subject of this entry is one T cell receptor beta chain. Its specificity is not known. V was trimmed by 10 bases and J by 10 bases, leaving 23 bases between them. The CDR3 spans 14 residues. CDR1 and CDR2 (germline): MDHEN, SYDVKM. This record comes from a study of cytomegalovirus exposure and HLA in healthy donors. Study in general: A later analysis reported the same platform for the 110 or so validation repertoires and the roughly 650 first-cohort repertoires.

Method: immunoSEQ multiplex PCR; TCRdb's copy keeps in-frame clones and lacks some. Of about 130,000 clones in the sample, around 95% were seen once. Study results and limitations: Researchers reported that a few CMV-associated chains were confirmed in vitro as CMV antigen-specific. Cytomegalovirus association was listed for 164 TCR beta chains. Most TCR sequences showed up rarely, but some public TCRs showed up in many donors.

Sequencing was carried out using PBMCs. The TCR was taken from a man between 18 and 29 years old in good health and CMV-seronegative. The J gene is TRBJ2-1, the V gene TRBV28, with D possibly matching TRBD2 (5 bases). DNA for the CDR3: TGTGCCATCACGGAGGCCCCCGGGATTCCAGAGCAGTTCTTC. Translation gives CAITEAPGIPEQFF. Looking up the rest from reference TRBV28 and TRBJ2-1 gives the full variable domain: DVKVTQSSRYLVKRTGEKVFLECVQDMDHENMFWYRQDPGLGLRLIYFSYDVKMKEKGDIPEGYSVSREKKERFSLILESASTNQTSMYLCAITEAPGIPEQFFGPGTRLTVL.